What follows are 25 T cell receptor beta chains derived from one specimen sequenced in a study of early T cells in non-severe SARS-CoV-2 infection. One entry per CDR3 protein results from TCRdb running MiXCR on the 5' RACE reads. This repertoire shows approximately 64,000 distinct CDR3 sequences, just over 20% found once; its top ten account for 16%. Sequences were derived from whole blood, sampled at baseline. The receptors were sampled from an adult who was a healthcare worker with PCR-confirmed SARS-CoV-2 infection or an uninfected control (not recorded which).

J is TRBJ2-5 and V is TRBV5-1; no definite D call. V was trimmed by 1 base and J by 3 bases, leaving 7 bases between them. Germline V gene lookup returns CDR1 SGHRS and CDR2 YFSETQ. The CDR3 has 13 amino acids. Here the CDR3 reads CASSLNVEETQYF. CDR3 bases: TGCGCCAGCAGCTTGAATGTCGAAGAGACCCAGTACTTC. The full variable domain, its missing parts supplied by reference TRBV5-1 and TRBJ2-5, is KAGVTQTPRYLIKTRGQQVTLSCSPISGHRSVSWYQQTPGQGLQFLFEYFSETQRNKGNFPGRFSGRQFSNSRSEMNVSTLELGDSALYLCASSLNVEETQYFGPGTRLLVL.

The rearrangement links TRBV21-1 to TRBJ2-3; TRBD1 reflects the table's D call only, with no check against the DNA. TRBV21-1 is annotated as a pseudogene. The CDR3 loop spans 15 amino acids. The chain's CDR3 is CASSKGGGCTDTQYF. The DNA of the CDR3 is TGTGCCAGCAGCAAGGGCGGGGGTTGCACAGATACGCAGTATTTT.

The chain joins TRBV3-1 to TRBJ1-1, with D possibly being TRBD1 (6 bases). The CDR3 has 16 amino acids. Per germline, CDR1 LGHDT and CDR2 YNNKEL (reference sequence). Trimming took off 2 bases at V and 5 bases at J, with 18 bases between the two ends. The CDR3 loop reads CASSQRGGRVRTEAFF. Written as DNA, the CDR3 is TGTGCCAGCAGCCAACGGGGGGGCAGGGTTAGGACTGAAGCTTTCTTT.

This clonotype was counted a few times. This chain links TRBV4-1 with TRBJ2-1; the match to TRBD2 covers 10 bases. The V segment lost 4 bases and the J segment 6 bases; nucleotides outside the gene matches: 6. CDR1 is MGHRA and CDR2 is YSYEKL in the germline V gene. The CDR3 loop spans 15 amino acids. The CDR3 DNA reads as TGCGCCAGCAGCCTAGGACTAGCGGACACCAATGAGCAGTTCTTC. This translates into CASSLGLADTNEQFF.

The genes are TRBV4-1 and TRBJ1-4, with a possible D match to TRBD1 (5 bases). With 0 bases removed from V and 4 bases from J, the gap between germline ends came to 15 bases. The CDR3 length is 17 residues. Germline CDR1 is MGHRA and CDR2 is YSYEKL. The CDR3, as DNA: TGCGCCAGCAGCCAAGAGGGACGGCATTCTTTTAATGAAAAACTGTTTTTT. Its protein product is CASSQEGRHSFNEKLFF.

CDR3 protein: CASSPRTRTEAFF. The CDR3 DNA follows: TGTGCCAGCAGCCCCAGGACCCGGACTGAAGCTTTCTTT. V gene TRBV7-9 combines with J gene TRBJ1-1; D uncertain. Trimming took off 5 bases at V and 5 bases at J, with 12 bases between the two ends. In germline, CDR1 is SEHNR, CDR2 FQNEAQ (reference sequence). The CDR3 loop spans 13 amino acids.

This clonotype was counted between two and nine times. This sequence joins TRBV11-2 and TRBJ2-1; TRBD2 might be the D (5 bases). V lost 0 bases to trimming and J lost 2 bases, with 14 bases between them. The CDR3 has 17 amino acids. Germline values: CDR1 SGHAT, CDR2 FQNNGV. The CDR3 coding sequence is TGTGCCAGCAGCTTAGAAAGCGGCGCACTACCCTACAATGAGCAGTTCTTC. It encodes CASSLESGALPYNEQFF.

This clonotype turned up a few times. The chain couples TRBV6-5 to TRBJ1-1; a weak D match, TRBD1 (6 bases). Looked up from germline, CDR1 is MNHEY and CDR2 is SVGAGI. The CDR3 spans 15 residues. With 0 bases removed from V and 5 bases from J, the gap between germline ends came to 13 bases. Here the CDR3 reads CASSYSLGAETEAFF. CDR3 in DNA: TGTGCCAGCAGTTACTCCCTGGGGGCGGAGACTGAAGCTTTCTTT.

This clonotype occurred a few times. This chain joins TRBV12-3 or TRBV12-4 and TRBJ1-2; D gene ambiguous. The V end was cut by 5 bases, the J end by 6 bases, with 13 bases between. The CDR3 is made up of 13 amino acids. CDR3 DNA sequence: TGTGCCAGCAGTCCCATCCGAGGTCATGGCTACACCTTC. It is translated as CASSPIRGHGYTF.

This clonotype was observed a few times. J is TRBJ2-1 and V is TRBV6-5; 8 bases map to TRBD1. V dropped 6 bases and J dropped 12; count of bases not matched to a gene: 7. This CDR3 has 12 residues. Germline CDR1 MNHEY, CDR2 SVGAGI. Here the CDR3 DNA reads TGTGCCAGCAGATCTACGGGACAGGTGCAGTTCTTC. The encoded protein is CASRSTGQVQFF.

V usage is TRBV7-9 and J usage is TRBJ1-2, with 7 bases identical to TRBD1. Germline values: CDR1 SEHNR, CDR2 FQNEAQ (reference sequence). J gave up 4 bases and V 7 bases, and 9 bases lay outside the gene matches. The CDR3 spans 14 residues. The CDR3 spells CASNPATGSYGYTF. As DNA, the CDR3 is TGTGCCAGCAACCCAGCGACAGGGAGCTATGGCTACACCTTC. The entire variable domain, with the rest obtained from reference TRBV7-9 and TRBJ1-2, is as follows: DTGVSQNPRHKITKRGQNVTFRCDPISEHNRLYWYRQTLGQGPEFLTYFQNEAQLEKSRLLSDRFSAERPKGSFSTLEIQRTEQGDSAMYLCASNPATGSYGYTFGSGTRLTVV.

In its sample, this clonotype was seen many times. The chain combines TRBV7-6 with TRBJ1-2; tentative D call: TRBD1 (6 bases). Germline V CDR1 and CDR2: SGHVS, FNYEAQ. The CDR3 totals 15 residues. Trimming cost V 1 base and J 5 bases, with 14 bases left between them. CDR3 residues: CASSLDWSGTYGYTF. CDR3 nucleotide sequence: TGTGCCAGCAGCTTAGATTGGAGTGGGACATATGGCTACACCTTC.

This clonotype turned up a few times. This chain uses TRBV7-2 with TRBJ1-5, with a tentative D call TRBD1 (5 bases). Germline CDR1 SGHTA, CDR2 FQGNSA. This CDR3 region has 13 residues. Trimming pared 4 bases from V and 11 bases from J, leaving 15 bases between. CDR3 nucleotides: TGTGCCAGCAGCTATCCGGGACCCCTGGCCCAGCATTTT. It is translated as CASSYPGPLAQHF.

The chain joins TRBV5-1 to TRBJ2-2, with D unclear. Germline CDR1 and CDR2: SGHRS and YFSETQ. CDR3 length: 14 amino acids. V was cut by 1 base and J by 3 bases, with 7 bases left in between. The CDR3 sequence is CASSLSRDTGELFF. The DNA for the CDR3 is TGCGCCAGCAGCTTGAGCCGGGACACCGGGGAGCTGTTTTTT.

The J gene is TRBJ2-7, the V gene TRBV12-3 or TRBV12-4; tentatively, D is TRBD1 or TRBD2 (6 bases each). This CDR3 spans 13 amino acids. Trimming pared 6 bases from V and 10 bases from J, leaving 19 bases between. Here the CDR3 DNA reads TGTGCCAGCAGCTCGGGGGCACAGGGCGTCCAGTACTTC. Encoded protein: CASSSGAQGVQYF.

This sequence joins TRBV5-1 and TRBJ1-2; weak D call: TRBD1 (6 bases). The CDR3 is 14 residues long. Germline CDR1 SGHRS, CDR2 YFSETQ. V gave up 3 bases and J gave up 3 bases, with 12 bases separating them. Here the CDR3 reads CASSSSGEDYGYTF. CDR3 nucleotides: TGCGCCAGCAGCTCATCAGGGGAGGACTATGGCTACACCTTC.

This clonotype was observed a handful of times. The chain uses TRBV4-2 and TRBJ2-4, with D perhaps matching TRBD2 (5 bases). From germline, CDR1 is LGHNA and CDR2 YNFKEQ. Between the trimmed V and J ends, which lost 4 bases and 0 bases, there was a span of 16 bases. The CDR3 runs to 17 residues. CDR3 sequence (DNA): TGTGCCAGCAGCCCCCCGAGCGGTGGATTAGCCAAAAACATTCAGTACTTC. It encodes CASSPPSGGLAKNIQYF.

A few counts support this clonotype. V usage is TRBV7-9 and J usage is TRBJ2-1; D possibly corresponds to TRBD1 (6 bases). The germline V gene has CDR1 SEHNR and CDR2 FQNEAQ (reference sequence). With 5 bases removed from V and 0 bases from J, the gap between germline ends came to 14 bases. The CDR3 has 16 residues. CDR3: CASSNYRAGSYNEQFF. The CDR3 nucleotides are TGTGCCAGCAGCAACTACAGGGCCGGCTCCTACAATGAGCAGTTCTTC.

In its sample, this clonotype was seen a few times. The chain joins TRBV20-1 to TRBJ1-5; the D is unclear. The CDR3 is made up of 12 amino acids. Germline V lookup: CDR1 DFQATT, CDR2 SNEGSKA (reference sequence). Deletions cut 3 bases from V and 0 bases from J, with 3 bases between. CDR3 nucleotide sequence: TGCAGTGCTAGCAGTAGCAATCAGCCCCAGCATTTT. Translated: CSASSSNQPQHF.

This clonotype was counted between two and nine times. The chain is built from TRBV5-1 and TRBJ2-3; D is possibly TRBD2 (6 bases). Germline loops: CDR1 SGHRS, CDR2 YFSETQ. The CDR3 runs 15 residues. Trimming took 2 bases from V and 2 from J, leaving 12 bases between them. The CDR3, as DNA: TGCGCCAGCAGCTTTTCCGGGGGAATCACAGATACGCAGTATTTT. Protein: CASSFSGGITDTQYF.

V is TRBV7-3 and J is TRBJ2-1; tentatively, D is TRBD2 (5 bases). CDR3 length equals 15 residues. Trimming pared 2 bases from V and 7 bases from J, leaving 15 bases between. Germline-derived CDR1 and CDR2 are SGHTA and FQGTGA. CDR3 residues: CASSLVGRGGNEQFF. The CDR3 region has the DNA TGTGCCAGCAGCTTAGTAGGTCGCGGAGGAAATGAGCAGTTCTTC.

With respect to this clonotype: A read error is possible here, since a much larger clone lies one base away. V and J are TRBV6-1 and TRBJ2-5; the D is unclear. V was clipped by 2 bases and J by 4 bases, with 2 bases between them. The germline V gene has CDR1 MNHNS and CDR2 SASEGT. This CDR3 is 11 amino acids long. In DNA, the CDR3 is TGTGCCAGCAGTGAACGAGAGACCCAGTACTTC. Its translation: CASSERETQYF.

This clonotype turned up a few times. V usage is TRBV2 and J usage is TRBJ1-5; D might be TRBD1 (5 bases). V was trimmed by 4 bases and J by 3 bases, leaving 10 bases between them. The germline V gene encodes CDR1 SNHLY and CDR2 FYNNEI. The CDR3 contains 14 residues. The CDR3 sequence is CASSGRGINQPQHF. CDR3 bases: TGTGCCAGCAGTGGGAGGGGTATCAATCAGCCCCAGCATTTT.

The chain links TRBV20-1 to TRBJ2-3; D is perhaps TRBD2 (6 bases). The CDR3 is 14 amino acids. V dropped 6 bases and J dropped 9 bases, with 22 bases sitting between them. Germline assignment: CDR1 DFQATT and CDR2 SNEGSKA (reference sequence). This chain's CDR3 is CSAITGTSSVTQYF. The CDR3 bases are TGCAGTGCAATCACCGGGACTTCCTCCGTCACGCAGTATTTT.

There are many counts of this clonotype. This chain links TRBV29-1 with TRBJ2-1; D gene uncertain. The CDR3 has 10 amino acids. Trimming took off 4 bases at V and 10 bases at J, with 8 bases between the two ends. The germline V gene encodes CDR1 SQVTM and CDR2 ANQGSEA. DNA for the CDR3: TGCAGCGTTGGGCAGCTAGAGCAGTTCTTC. This sequence encodes CSVGQLEQFF.